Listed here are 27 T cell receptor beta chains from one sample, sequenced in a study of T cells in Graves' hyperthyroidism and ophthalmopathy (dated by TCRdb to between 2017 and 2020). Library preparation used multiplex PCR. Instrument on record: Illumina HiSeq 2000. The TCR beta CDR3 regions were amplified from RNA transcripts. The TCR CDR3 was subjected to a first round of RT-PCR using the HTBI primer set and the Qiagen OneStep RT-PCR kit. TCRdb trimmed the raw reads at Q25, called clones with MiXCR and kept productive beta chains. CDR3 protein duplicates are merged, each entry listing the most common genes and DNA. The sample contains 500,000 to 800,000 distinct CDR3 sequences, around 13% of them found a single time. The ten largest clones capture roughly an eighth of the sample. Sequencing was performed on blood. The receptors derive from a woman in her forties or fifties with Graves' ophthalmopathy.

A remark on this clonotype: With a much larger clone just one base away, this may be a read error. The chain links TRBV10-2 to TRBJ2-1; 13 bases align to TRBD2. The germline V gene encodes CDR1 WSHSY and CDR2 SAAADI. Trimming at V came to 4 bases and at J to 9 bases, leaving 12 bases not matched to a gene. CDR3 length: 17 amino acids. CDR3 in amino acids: CASSGQGTSGKALEQFF. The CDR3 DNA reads TGCGCCAGCAGTGGGCAAGGGACTAGCGGGAAGGCCCTTGAGCAGTTCTTC.

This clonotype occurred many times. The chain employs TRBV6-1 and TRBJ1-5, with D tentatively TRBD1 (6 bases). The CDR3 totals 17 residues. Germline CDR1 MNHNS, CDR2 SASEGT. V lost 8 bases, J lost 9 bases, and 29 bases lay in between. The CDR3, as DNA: TGTGCCAGCCGCGAAATGGGGGCCGGCAGCCAAATTTGGCCCCAGCATTTT. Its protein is CASREMGAGSQIWPQHF.

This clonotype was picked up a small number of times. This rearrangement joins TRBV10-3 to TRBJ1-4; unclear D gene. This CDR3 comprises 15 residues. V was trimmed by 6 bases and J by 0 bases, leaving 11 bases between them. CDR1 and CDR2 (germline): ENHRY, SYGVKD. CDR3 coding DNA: TGTGCCATCAGAAACTCACTATCAACTAATGAAAAACTGTTTTTT. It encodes CAIRNSLSTNEKLFF.

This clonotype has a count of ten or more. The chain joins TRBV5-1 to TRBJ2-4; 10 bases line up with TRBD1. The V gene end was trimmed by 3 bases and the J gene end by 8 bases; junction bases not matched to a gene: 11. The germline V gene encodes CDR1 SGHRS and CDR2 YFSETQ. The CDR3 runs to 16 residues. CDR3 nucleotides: TGCGCCAGCAGCTATCCCAGGGGGACAGGGGAGGACATTCAGTACTTC. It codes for CASSYPRGTGEDIQYF. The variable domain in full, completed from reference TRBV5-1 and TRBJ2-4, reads KAGVTQTPRYLIKTRGQQVTLSCSPISGHRSVSWYQQTPGQGLQFLFEYFSETQRNKGNFPGRFSGRQFSNSRSEMNVSTLELGDSALYLCASSYPRGTGEDIQYFGAGTRLSVL.

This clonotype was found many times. The DNA for the CDR3 is TGTGCCAGCTCACCAATTCGGGGCAGGGATAACAATGAGCAGTTCTTC. It specifies CASSPIRGRDNNEQFF. V gene TRBV18 combines with J gene TRBJ2-1; TRBD1 or TRBD2 may be the D gene (5 bases each). Germline CDR1 KGHSH, CDR2 LQKENI. Trimming cost V 2 bases and J 5 bases, with 16 bases left between them. The CDR3 loop spans 16 amino acids.

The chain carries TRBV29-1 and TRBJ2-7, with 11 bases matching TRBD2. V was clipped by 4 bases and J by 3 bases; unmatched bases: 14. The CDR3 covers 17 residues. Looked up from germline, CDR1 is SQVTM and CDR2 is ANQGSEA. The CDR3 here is CSVALLGTSGLGYEQYF. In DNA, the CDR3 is TGCAGCGTTGCTCTGTTAGGGACTAGCGGCCTTGGCTACGAGCAGTACTTC.

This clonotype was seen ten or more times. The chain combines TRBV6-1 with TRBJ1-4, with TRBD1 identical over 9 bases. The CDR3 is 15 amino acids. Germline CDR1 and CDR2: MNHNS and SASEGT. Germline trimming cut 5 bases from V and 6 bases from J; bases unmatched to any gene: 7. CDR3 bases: TGTGCCAGCAGTTACAGGGGACAGGGCGATGAAAAACTGTTTTTT. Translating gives CASSYRGQGDEKLFF.

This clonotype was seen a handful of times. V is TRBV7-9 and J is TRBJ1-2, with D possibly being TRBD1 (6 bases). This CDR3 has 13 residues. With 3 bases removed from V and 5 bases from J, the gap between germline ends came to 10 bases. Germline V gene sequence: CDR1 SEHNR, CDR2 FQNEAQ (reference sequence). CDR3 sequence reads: CASSFKGEYGYTF. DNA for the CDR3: TGTGCCAGCAGCTTTAAGGGGGAGTATGGCTACACCTTC.

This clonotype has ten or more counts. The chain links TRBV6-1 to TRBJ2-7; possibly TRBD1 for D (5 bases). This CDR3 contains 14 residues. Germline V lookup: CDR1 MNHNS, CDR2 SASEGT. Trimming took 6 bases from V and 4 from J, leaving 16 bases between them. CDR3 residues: CASRDITVGYEQYF. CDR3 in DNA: TGTGCCAGCAGGGACATTACAGTGGGTTACGAGCAGTACTTC.

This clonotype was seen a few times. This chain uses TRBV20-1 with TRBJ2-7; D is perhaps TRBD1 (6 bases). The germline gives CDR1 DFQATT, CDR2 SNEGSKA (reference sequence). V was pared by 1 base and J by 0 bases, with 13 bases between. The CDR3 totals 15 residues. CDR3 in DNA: TGCAGTGCTAGAGCCCCGGGACACCCCTCCTACGAGCAGTACTTC. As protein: CSARAPGHPSYEQYF.

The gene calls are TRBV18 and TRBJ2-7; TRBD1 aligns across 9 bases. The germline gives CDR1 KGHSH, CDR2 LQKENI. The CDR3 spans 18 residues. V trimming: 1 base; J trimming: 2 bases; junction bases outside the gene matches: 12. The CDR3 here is CASSPLAFPGTGTYEQYF. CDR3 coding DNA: TGTGCCAGCTCACCACTGGCTTTTCCCGGGACAGGGACCTACGAGCAGTACTTC. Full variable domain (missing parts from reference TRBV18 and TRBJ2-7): NAGVMQNPRHLVRRRGQEARLRCSPMKGHSHVYWYRQLPEEGLKFMVYLQKENIIDESGMPKERFSAEFPKEGPSILRIQQVVRGDSAAYFCASSPLAFPGTGTYEQYFGPGTRLTVT.

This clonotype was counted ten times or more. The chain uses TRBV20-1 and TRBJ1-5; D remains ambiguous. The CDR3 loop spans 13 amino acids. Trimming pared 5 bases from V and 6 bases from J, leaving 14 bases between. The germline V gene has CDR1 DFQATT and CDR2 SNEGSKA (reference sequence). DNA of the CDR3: TGCAGTGCTTCCGGGTCCCAGAGTCAGCCCCAGCATTTT. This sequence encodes CSASGSQSQPQHF.

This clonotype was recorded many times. This CDR3 reads CASSPGRGSNQPQHF. CDR3 nucleotides: TGTGCCAGCAGTCCGGGCAGGGGTAGCAATCAGCCCCAGCATTTT. The rearrangement links TRBV28 to TRBJ1-5, with TRBD1 as a possible D gene (6 bases). Germline V CDR1 and CDR2: MDHEN, SYDVKM. V was cut by 5 bases and J by 0 bases, with 11 bases left in between. The CDR3 runs 15 residues.

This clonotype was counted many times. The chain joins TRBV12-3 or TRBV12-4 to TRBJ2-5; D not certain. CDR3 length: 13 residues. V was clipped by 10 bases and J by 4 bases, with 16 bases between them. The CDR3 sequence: CATQRGPGETQYF. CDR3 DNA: TGTGCCACTCAAAGAGGACCGGGAGAGACCCAGTACTTC.

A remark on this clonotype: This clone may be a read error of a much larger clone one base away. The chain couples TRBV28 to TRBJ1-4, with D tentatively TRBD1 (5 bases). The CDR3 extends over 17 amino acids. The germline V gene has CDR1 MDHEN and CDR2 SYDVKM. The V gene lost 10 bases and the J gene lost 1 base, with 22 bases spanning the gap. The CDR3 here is CANVTAPIQGTNEKLFF. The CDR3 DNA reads TGTGCCAACGTGACAGCTCCGATTCAGGGAACTAATGAAAAACTGTTTTTT.

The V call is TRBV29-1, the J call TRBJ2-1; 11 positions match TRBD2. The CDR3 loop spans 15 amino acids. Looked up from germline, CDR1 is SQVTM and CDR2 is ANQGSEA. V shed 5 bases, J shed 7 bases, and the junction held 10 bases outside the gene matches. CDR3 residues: CSVPPLAGGRNEQFF. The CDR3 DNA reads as TGCAGCGTTCCGCCCCTAGCGGGAGGAAGGAATGAGCAGTTCTTC.

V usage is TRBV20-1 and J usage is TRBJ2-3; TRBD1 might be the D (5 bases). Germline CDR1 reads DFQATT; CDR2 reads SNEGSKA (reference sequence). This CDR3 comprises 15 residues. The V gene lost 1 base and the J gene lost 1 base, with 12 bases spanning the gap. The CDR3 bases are TGCAGTGCTAGAGGAACGTGGGGCGGCACAGATACGCAGTATTTT. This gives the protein CSARGTWGGTDTQYF.

The CDR3 region has the DNA TGTGCCAGTACCCTACCGGGACGGATGGACACTGAAGCTTTCTTT. Translated: CASTLPGRMDTEAFF. The chain is built from TRBV19 and TRBJ1-1, with TRBD1 as a possible D gene (5 bases). V was cut by 7 bases and J by 3 bases, with 18 bases left in between. This CDR3 has 15 residues. Germline-derived CDR1 and CDR2 are LNHDA and SQIVND (reference sequence).

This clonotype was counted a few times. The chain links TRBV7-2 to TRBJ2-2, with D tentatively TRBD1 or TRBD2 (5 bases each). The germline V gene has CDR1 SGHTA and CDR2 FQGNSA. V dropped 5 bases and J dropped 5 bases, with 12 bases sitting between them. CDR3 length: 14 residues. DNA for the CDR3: TGTGCCAGCAGCCCAGAGGGGAAAACCGGGGAGCTGTTTTTT. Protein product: CASSPEGKTGELFF.

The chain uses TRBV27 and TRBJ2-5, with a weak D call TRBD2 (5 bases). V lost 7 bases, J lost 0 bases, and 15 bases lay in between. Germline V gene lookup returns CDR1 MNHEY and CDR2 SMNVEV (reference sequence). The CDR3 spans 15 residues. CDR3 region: CASTTPEEYQETQYF. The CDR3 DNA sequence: TGTGCCAGCACCACCCCGGAGGAGTACCAAGAGACCCAGTACTTC.

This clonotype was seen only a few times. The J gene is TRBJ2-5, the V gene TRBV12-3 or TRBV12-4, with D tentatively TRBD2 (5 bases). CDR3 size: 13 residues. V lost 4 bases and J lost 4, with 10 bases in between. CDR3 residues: CASSWGVRETQYF. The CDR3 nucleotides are TGTGCCAGCAGTTGGGGAGTTCGAGAGACCCAGTACTTC.

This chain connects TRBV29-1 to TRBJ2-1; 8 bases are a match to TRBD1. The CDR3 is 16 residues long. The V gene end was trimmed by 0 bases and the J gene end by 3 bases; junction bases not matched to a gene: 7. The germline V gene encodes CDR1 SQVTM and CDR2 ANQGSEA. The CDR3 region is CSVEDPGQGLYNEQFF. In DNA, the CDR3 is TGCAGCGTTGAAGATCCAGGACAGGGACTCTACAATGAGCAGTTCTTC.

CDR3: CASSLQTGSNQPQHF. The CDR3 region has the DNA TGTGCCAGCAGTTTACAGACAGGGAGCAATCAGCCCCAGCATTTT. This rearrangement joins TRBV12-3 or TRBV12-4 to TRBJ1-5; 7 nucleotides match TRBD1. The V and J ends lost 2 bases and 1 base, in that order; junction bases with no gene match: 2. The CDR3 covers 15 residues.

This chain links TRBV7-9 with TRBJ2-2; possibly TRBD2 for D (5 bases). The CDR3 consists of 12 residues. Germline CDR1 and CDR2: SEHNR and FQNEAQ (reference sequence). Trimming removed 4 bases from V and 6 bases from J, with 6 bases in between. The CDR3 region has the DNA TGTGCCAGCAGCTCAGCGGCCGGGGAGCTGTTTTTT. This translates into CASSSAAGELFF.

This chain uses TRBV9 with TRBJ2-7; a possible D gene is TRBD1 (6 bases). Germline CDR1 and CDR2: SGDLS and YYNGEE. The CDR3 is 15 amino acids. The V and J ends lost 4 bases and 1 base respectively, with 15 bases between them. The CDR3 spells CASSLREDRSYEQYF. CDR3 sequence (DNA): TGTGCCAGCAGCCTTCGTGAGGACAGATCCTACGAGCAGTACTTC. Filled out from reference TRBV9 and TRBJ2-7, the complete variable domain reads DSGVTQTPKHLITATGQRVTLRCSPRSGDLSVYWYQQSLDQGLQFLIQYYNGEERAKGNILERFSAQQFPDLHSELNLSSLELGDSALYFCASSLREDRSYEQYFGPGTRLTVT.

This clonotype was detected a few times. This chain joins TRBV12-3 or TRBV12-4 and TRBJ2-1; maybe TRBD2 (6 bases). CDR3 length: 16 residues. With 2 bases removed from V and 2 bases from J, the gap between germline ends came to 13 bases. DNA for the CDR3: TGTGCCAGCAGTTTAAATTTTGCGGGACCCTACAATGAGCAGTTCTTC. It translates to CASSLNFAGPYNEQFF.

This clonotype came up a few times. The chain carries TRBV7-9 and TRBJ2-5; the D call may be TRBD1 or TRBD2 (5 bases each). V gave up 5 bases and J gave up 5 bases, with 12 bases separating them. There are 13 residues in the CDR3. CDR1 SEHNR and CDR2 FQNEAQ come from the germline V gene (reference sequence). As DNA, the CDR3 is TGTGCCAGCAGCCCGGGGCGGTACGAGACCCAGTACTTC. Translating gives CASSPGRYETQYF. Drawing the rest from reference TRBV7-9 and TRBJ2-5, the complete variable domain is DTGVSQNPRHKITKRGQNVTFRCDPISEHNRLYWYRQTLGQGPEFLTYFQNEAQLEKSRLLSDRFSAERPKGSFSTLEIQRTEQGDSAMYLCASSPGRYETQYFGPGTRLLVL.